This TCR beta chain derives from a study of T cell responses to AZD1222 COVID-19 vaccine. Whole-study findings and limits: A mostly white British donor set with more females was recruited, and clonal diversity was possibly underestimated.

Worth noting for this clone: Its cognate antigen is unknown.

This CDR3 spans 11 amino acids. V gave up 7 bases and J gave up 11 bases, with 14 bases separating them. Measured with immunoSEQ multiplex PCR; TCRdb has only the in-frame clones, and not every one. The top ten hold approximately 7.3% of the sample, which has roughly 35,000 clones, 86% seen once. This chain connects TRBV12-3 or TRBV12-4 to TRBJ1-1; D is undetermined. The material sequenced was peripheral blood, taken on day 0 of AZD1222 vaccination. The sequence was obtained from an adult in good health. The CDR3 is CASTDPNGAFF. The CDR3 DNA follows: TGTGCCAGCACCGACCCAAATGGGGCTTTCTTT.